This T cell receptor (beta chain) was captured by sequencing in a study of identical twins. Template switching added a universal primer site; cDNA carried unique molecular identifiers. In TCRdb, the 5' RACE reads were re-called with MiXCR into one record per CDR3 protein. The top ten hold approximately 2.1% of the sample, which has approximately 280,000 distinct CDR3 sequences, less than 9% seen once. Findings and limits, study-wide: Abundant cord blood beta clonotypes carried fewer insertions; memory repertoires showed none. Within twin pairs, the out-of-frame alpha sequences they shared showed excess low generation probability.

V lost 3 bases and J 0 bases, leaving 9 bases between the germline ends. The CDR3 consists of 14 residues. CDR1 and CDR2 (germline): SGHTA, FQGNSA. This clonotype was found many times. Its antigen remains unknown. Healthy Caucasians supplied all donations. These data were also filed under a second study, of yellow fever vaccine responses in identical twins.

The TCR comes from a young woman in good health. The chain is built from TRBV7-2 and TRBJ2-7; D remains ambiguous. The sequencing input was memory (CD45RO+) T cells sorted from blood. DNA of the CDR3: TGTGCCAGCAGCTTTCTACAGAGCTCCTACGAGCAGTACTTC. It translates to CASSFLQSSYEQYF.